The sequence of this T cell receptor beta chain was determined in a study of blood T cell repertoires in COVID-19. Overall study context: The analysed material was cDNA or gDNA that came from T cells, B-cell-depleted T cells, or PBMCs.

Measured with immunoSEQ multiplex PCR; TCRdb has only the in-frame clones, and not every one. The sample records approximately 300,000 clones, 86% being singletons. V shed 3 bases and J shed 1 base, with 6 bases lying between them. The CDR3 consists of 13 residues. The rearrangement links TRBV12-3 or TRBV12-4 to TRBJ1-1; D uncertain. The sample was PBMCs or T cells enriched from blood (not recorded which). The clonotype originates from a young woman who had recovered from COVID-19. The CDR3 protein is CASSLAQNTEAFF. The CDR3, as DNA: TGTGCCAGCAGTTTGGCCCAGAACACTGAAGCTTTCTTT.